This TCR beta chain was sequenced during a study of cytomegalovirus exposure and HLA in healthy donors. On the study more broadly: Inside one of the first data releases sat tens of millions of unique TCRs taken from HLA-typed donors.

Germline assignment: CDR1 SGHDN and CDR2 FVKESK. V shed 4 bases, J shed 5 bases, and the junction held 7 bases outside the gene matches. The CDR3 consists of 14 residues. This PCR relied on a set of 60 Vbeta primers and 13 Jbeta primers. Generated by immunoSEQ multiplex PCR, the TCRdb table keeps only in-frame clones and is missing some. The data contain 100,000 or so clones, 75% to 90% of them singletons. This sequence originates from a man in his thirties or forties in good health and CMV-seropositive. This chain links TRBV14 with TRBJ2-5; TRBD1 matches 7 bases. What was sequenced was PBMCs. Here the CDR3 DNA reads TGTGCCAGCAGCCTACAGGGGCCTGGGGAGACCCAGTACTTC. Translating it yields CASSLQGPGETQYF.